This entry describes one T cell receptor (beta chain). The data originate from a study of T cells in Graves' hyperthyroidism and ophthalmopathy. In the study overall: Peripheral blood was taken when the disease was first diagnosed, before any treatment began.

TCR beta CDR3 regions were amplified from RNA transcripts. HTBI primers were the set used in a first-round RT-PCR of the TCR CDR3. TCRdb re-derived calls from the multiplex PCR reads in MiXCR, one entry per CDR3 protein. The sample consists of approximately 300,000 distinct CDR3 sequences, more than 15% of them appearing once. From less than 13 ml of fresh peripheral blood, PBMCs were isolated. This clonotype was sampled from a woman aged 55-70 years with Graves' ophthalmopathy. The material sequenced was blood.

Written as DNA, the CDR3 is TGCAGTGCTAGTAATGCCAGCCTGAACACTGAAGCTTTCTTT. It is translated as CSASNASLNTEAFF. The gene calls are TRBV20-1 and TRBJ1-1; no firm D call. This CDR3 comprises 14 residues. Germline V gives CDR1 DFQATT, CDR2 SNEGSKA (reference sequence). V gave up 3 bases and J gave up 0 bases, with 11 bases separating them.